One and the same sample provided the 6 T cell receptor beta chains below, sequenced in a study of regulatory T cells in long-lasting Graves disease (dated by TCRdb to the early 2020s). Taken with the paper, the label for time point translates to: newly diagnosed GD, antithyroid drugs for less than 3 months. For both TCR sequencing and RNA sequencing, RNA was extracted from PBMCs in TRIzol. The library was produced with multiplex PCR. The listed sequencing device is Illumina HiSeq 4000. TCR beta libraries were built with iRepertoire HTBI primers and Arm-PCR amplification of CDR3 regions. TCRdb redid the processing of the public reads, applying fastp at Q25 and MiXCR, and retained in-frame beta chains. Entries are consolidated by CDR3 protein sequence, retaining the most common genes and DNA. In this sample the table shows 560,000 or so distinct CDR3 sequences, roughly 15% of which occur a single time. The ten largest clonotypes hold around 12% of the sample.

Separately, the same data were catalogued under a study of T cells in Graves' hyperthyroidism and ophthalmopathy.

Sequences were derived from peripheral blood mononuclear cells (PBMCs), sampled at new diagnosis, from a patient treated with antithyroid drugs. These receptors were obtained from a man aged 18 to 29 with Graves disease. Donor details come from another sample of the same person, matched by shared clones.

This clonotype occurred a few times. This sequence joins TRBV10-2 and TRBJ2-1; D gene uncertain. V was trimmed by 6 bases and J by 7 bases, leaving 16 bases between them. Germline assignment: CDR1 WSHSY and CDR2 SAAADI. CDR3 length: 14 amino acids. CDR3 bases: TGCGCCAGCAGAGGACCCCCGGTTGAGAATGAGCAGTTCTTC. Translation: CASRGPPVENEQFF.

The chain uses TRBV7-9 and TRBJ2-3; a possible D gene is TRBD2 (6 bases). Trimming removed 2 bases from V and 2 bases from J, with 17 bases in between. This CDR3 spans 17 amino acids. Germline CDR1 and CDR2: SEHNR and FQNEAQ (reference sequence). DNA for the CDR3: TGTGCCAGCAGCTTACCTACTGGAGTAGCGGCCACAGATACGCAGTATTTT. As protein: CASSLPTGVAATDTQYF.

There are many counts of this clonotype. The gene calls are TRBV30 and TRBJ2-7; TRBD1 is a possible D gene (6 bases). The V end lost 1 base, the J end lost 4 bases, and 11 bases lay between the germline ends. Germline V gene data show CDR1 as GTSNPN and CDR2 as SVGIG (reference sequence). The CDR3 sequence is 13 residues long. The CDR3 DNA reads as TGTGCCTGGAGTGGGCAGGGGCGGTACGAGCAGTACTTC. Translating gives CAWSGQGRYEQYF.

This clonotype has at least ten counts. CDR3 in amino acids: CASSSLGGLAGASTDTQYF. The CDR3 DNA reads as TGTGCCAGCAGTTCCCTAGGGGGACTAGCGGGAGCTAGCACAGATACGCAGTATTTT. This chain links TRBV28 with TRBJ2-3; 14 nucleotides agree with TRBD2. The CDR3 runs to 19 residues. The germline gives CDR1 MDHEN, CDR2 SYDVKM. V gave up 4 bases and J gave up 0 bases; unmatched junction bases: 9. Based on the CDR3 plus reference TRBV28 and TRBJ2-3, the full variable domain is DVKVTQSSRYLVKRTGEKVFLECVQDMDHENMFWYRQDPGLGLRLIYFSYDVKMKEKGDIPEGYSVSREKKERFSLILESASTNQTSMYLCASSSLGGLAGASTDTQYFGPGTRLTVL.

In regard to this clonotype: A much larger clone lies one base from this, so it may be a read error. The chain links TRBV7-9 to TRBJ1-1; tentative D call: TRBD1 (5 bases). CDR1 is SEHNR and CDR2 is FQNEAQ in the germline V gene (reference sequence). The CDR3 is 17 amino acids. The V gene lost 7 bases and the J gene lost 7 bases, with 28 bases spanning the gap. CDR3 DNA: TGTGCCAGCAACACCCCCCGGGCCTGGGGGGGGGAGGATGAAGCTTTCTTT. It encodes CASNTPRAWGGEDEAFF.

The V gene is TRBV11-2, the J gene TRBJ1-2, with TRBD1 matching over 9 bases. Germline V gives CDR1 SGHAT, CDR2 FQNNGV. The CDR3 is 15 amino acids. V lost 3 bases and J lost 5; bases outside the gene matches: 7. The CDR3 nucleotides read TGTGCCAGCAGCTTGGTACAGGGGGCAGAGTATGGCTACACCTTC. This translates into CASSLVQGAEYGYTF.